Listed below are T cell receptor beta chains from one sample, sequenced in a study of T cells in Graves' hyperthyroidism and ophthalmopathy. MiXCR was run by TCRdb on the multiplex PCR reads, yielding one entry per CDR3 protein. The repertoire holds 250,000 to 300,000 distinct CDR3 sequences, with roughly 15% as singletons. Sequenced material: blood. The receptors originated from a woman in her forties or fifties with Graves' hyperthyroidism that later progressed to Graves' ophthalmopathy. Both conserved end residues are trimmed from each CDR3. Only part of the rows carry a size: once, few, many, or a class if the clone is expanded.

V gene	CDR3 length	clone size	CDR3 protein
TRBV20-1	12	many	SARGAGASDTQY
TRBV2	12	few	ASSDRGNGGELF
TRBV5-1	13	many	ASSLDYRSTDTQY
TRBV6-1	11	.	ASSDVAGGRQY
TRBV12-5	18	few	ASGLVEHRVGFRSNQPQH
TRBV7-6	13	many	ASSPLGQGDYEQY
TRBV29-1	10	few	SVDSVEFRYT
TRBV24-1	13	many	ATSDFQAITDTQY
TRBV13	12	many	ASRRGQGKETQY
TRBV29-1	12	many	SVARPANTGELF
TRBV9	10	.	ASSGYQETQY
TRBV5-8	13	many	ASPVWGLTYDSAF
TRBV20-1	13	many	SATPLREASYEQY
TRBV29-1	10	few	SVGSWPYEQY
TRBV5-1	13	few	ASSPGTSGSDEQF
TRBV28	13	few	ASSSTGGGLVGLF
TRBV4-1	14	.	ASSQTPGQGGSPLH
TRBV2	13	.	ASSEEWTGNTEAF
TRBV5-1	16	many	ASSLFGTGSMGAETQY
TRBV20-1	11	many	SASDWSTDTQY
TRBV14	14	.	ASSEGWAKSSYEQY
TRBV2	12	many	ASTPDRMNTEAF
TRBV24-1	11	.	ATSDPSREEEF
TRBV19	13	once	ASSIGQMGWGEAF
TRBV3-1	14	many	ASSRGQASGRGEQF
TRBV5-1	11	many	ASSLAHLNEQF
TRBV2	11	many	ASSVQVITEAF
TRBV9	13	.	ASSLRGRARNEQF
TRBV20-1	10	few	SASLAYEKLF
TRBV29-1	12	few	SVKGESNTGELF
TRBV20-1	13	few	SADLRDSHTGELF
TRBV27	14	many	ASSLTGGAGNQPQH
TRBV12-3/TRBV12-4	10	many	ASSLIGTEAF
TRBV9	16	many	ASSVGSGLAGGGNEQF
TRBV10-3	14	many	AISGTGGFLSYEQY
TRBV12-3/TRBV12-4	14	many	ASSIAGGPHQETQY
TRBV28	14	few	ASSYPSTNYNSPLH
TRBV10-3	14	many	AISRGGTEFSYGYT
TRBV5-1	13	many	ASSLGLAGDYEQY
TRBV9	14	.	ASSTRLAGGHNEQF
TRBV20-1	15	many	SAMGLGASGNQETQY
TRBV20-1	15	many	SARDLTSGTSNSPLH
TRBV19	12	many	ASSRASLTGELF
TRBV4-1	13	.	ASSQVGGTLYEQY
TRBV24-1	12	few	ATKRGQNTGELF
TRBV4-1	16	.	ASSQEAGGSVVGNEQF
TRBV28	12	few	ASSLLWAGTGHY
TRBV28	11	many	ASNSGGNTEAF
TRBV9	13	few	ASSVGAGGAEKLF
TRBV20-1	12	many	SARRQGGDYGYT
TRBV10-2	12	many	ASRRTGEITEAF
TRBV20-1	15	many	SARDMASDRGPYEQF
TRBV7-8	14	many	ASSSYGGLYTDTQY
TRBV27	12	many	ASSSEDGSYEQY